The text below deals with one T cell receptor (beta chain). These data originate in a study of blood T cell repertoires in COVID-19. About the study: Sources were T cells, B-cell-depleted T cells, or PBMCs; the material itself was cDNA or gDNA.

Per the authors' pipeline: Amplified reference gene primers provided the basis for estimating nucleated cell counts. TCRdb keeps only in-frame clones here, not all; method: immunoSEQ multiplex PCR. Clone size and V and J calls were adopted from that table, with D and trimming inferred from the DNA. Among over 250,000 clones listed, more than 75% were seen once. The receptor was isolated from a man in his forties or fifties who had recovered from COVID-19. The sequenced material came from peripheral blood.

In DNA form, the CDR3 reads TGTGCCAGCAGTGAGCGGGAGATGCGCACAGATACGCAGTATTTT. Translating it yields CASSEREMRTDTQYF. V and J are TRBV2 and TRBJ2-3; 7 bases map to TRBD2. The germline gives CDR1 SNHLY, CDR2 FYNNEI. V gave up 3 bases and J gave up 1 base; unmatched junction bases: 4. CDR3 size: 15 residues.